The entry below gives a single TCR beta chain sequence along with its context. Its cognate antigen has yet to be identified. Per-base quality was not reported, and no clone a single base away is much larger than it. This entry belongs to a study of graft-versus-host responses after intestinal transplantation (TCRdb year 2021). Turning to the overall study: The transplants that recipients received were multivisceral, liver-intestinal, or isolated intestinal. Every recipient was given anti-thymocyte globulin induction, then maintenance tacrolimus and steroids for roughly three years. Graft-versus-host and host-versus-graft alloreactive T cell clones were tracked in the graft, circulation and bone marrow after intestinal transplantation using bulk TCR-beta CDR3 sequencing. Alloreactive clones were identified by sequencing pre-transplant mixed lymphocyte reaction products and comparing them with unstimulated pre-transplant donor and recipient T cells. The cohort enrolled roughly 25 intestinal transplant recipients including one retransplant, and 3 patients lacking pretransplant specimens were excluded. Donor T cell macrochimerism was defined as a peak of at least 4% donor T cells among recipient peripheral blood mononuclear cells. Rather than being sequenced by the commercial service, samples from a few later patients were sequenced in-house on an Illumina MiSeq and processed with MiXCR.

General study outcomes and caveats: In patients with donor T cell macrochimerism, the allografts had high GvH to HvG T cell clonal ratios. The conclusions were limited by the relatively low number and heterogeneity of the intestinal transplant patients. GvH clones turned up in recipient bone marrow, with some appearing earlier in ileal mucosa or blood, a pattern consistent with an intestinal mucosal origin. Peak levels of circulating GvH clones were associated with declines in HvG clones early after transplant.

The method was the immunoSEQ multiplex PCR assay. For most patients, genomic DNA was subjected to high-throughput TCR-beta CDR3 sequencing by Adaptive Biotechnologies. The study's processing was this. Adaptive's ImmunoSEQ software was the source of the TCR sequencing data for 18 patients, while a few other patients were processed with MiXCR and VDJtools. Because the origin of CDR3 nucleotide sequences shared between donor and recipient could not be assigned, those sequences were removed. Alloreactive clones required at least 2-fold expansion over unstimulated cells and minimum CFSE-low frequency of 0.002% (template counts) or 0.001% (read counts). Clones detected in sequenced pre-transplant spleen, lymph node, or MLR CFSE-low populations of the donor or recipient were defined as mappable. Cumulative frequency of alloreactive clones was calculated as a percentage of all sequences weighted by copy number. TCRdb holds this immuneACCESS table with in-frame rearrangements only. Some clones are missing; in checked studies, unresolved V genes explain under half, and the rest has no known cause. Clone size and the V and J calls come from that table; the DNA yielded D and trimming. The sample has just under 65,000 clones on record, approximately 88% of them singletons. Roughly 1.7% of the sample rests with the top ten.

Dithiothreitol, EDTA incubations and collagenase D digestion were used to isolate intraepithelial and lamina propria lymphocytes from graft specimens. Serial intestinal graft biopsy specimens collected up to 600 days after transplant underwent bulk TCR-beta sequencing. Its CDR3 holds 15 amino acids, cysteine through phenylalanine. The CDR3 DNA has 45 bases and is translated from base 1. V is trimmed back by 8 bases and J by 2 bases, and the junction contains 9 bases that no gene match accounts for. The CDR1 and CDR2 encoded by the germline V gene are MNHEY and SVGAGI. The rearrangement combines TRBV6-5 with TRBJ2-7; TRBD2 lines up with 10 middle nucleotides. This TCR was sampled from a human patient who received an intestinal transplant, so some T cells may come from the graft donor. The specimen was ileum tissue, collected around 350 days after transplant. The CDR3 in this case is CASGLAGALAYEQYF. The DNA sequence is as follows: TGTGCCAGCGGCCTAGCGGGAGCCCTAGCCTACGAGCAGTACTTC.